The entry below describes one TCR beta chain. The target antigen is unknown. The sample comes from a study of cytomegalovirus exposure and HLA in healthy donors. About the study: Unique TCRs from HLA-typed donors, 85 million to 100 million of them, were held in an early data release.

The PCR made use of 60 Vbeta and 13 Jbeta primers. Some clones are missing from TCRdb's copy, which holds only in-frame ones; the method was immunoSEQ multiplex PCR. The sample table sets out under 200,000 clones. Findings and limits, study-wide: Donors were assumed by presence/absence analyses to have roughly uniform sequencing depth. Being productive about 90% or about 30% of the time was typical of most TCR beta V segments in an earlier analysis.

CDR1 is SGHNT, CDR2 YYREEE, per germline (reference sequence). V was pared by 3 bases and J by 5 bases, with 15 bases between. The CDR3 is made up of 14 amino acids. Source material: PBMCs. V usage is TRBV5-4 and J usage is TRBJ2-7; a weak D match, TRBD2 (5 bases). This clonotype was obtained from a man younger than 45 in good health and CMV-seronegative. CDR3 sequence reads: CASSSGPLAHEQYF. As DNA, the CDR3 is TGTGCCAGCAGCTCAGGTCCGCTAGCACACGAGCAGTACTTC.